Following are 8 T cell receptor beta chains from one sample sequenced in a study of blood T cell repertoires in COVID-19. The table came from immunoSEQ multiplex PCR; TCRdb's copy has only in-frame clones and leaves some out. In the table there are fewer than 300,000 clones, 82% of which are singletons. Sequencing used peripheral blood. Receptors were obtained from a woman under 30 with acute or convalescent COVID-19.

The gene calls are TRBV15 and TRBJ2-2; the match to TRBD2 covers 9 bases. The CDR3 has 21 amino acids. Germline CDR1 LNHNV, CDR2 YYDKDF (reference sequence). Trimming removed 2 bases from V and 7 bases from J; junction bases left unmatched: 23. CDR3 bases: TGTGCCACCAGCAGAACCGTCACCCCCCTCGGAAGCGGGAGGCGACACGGGGAGCTGTTTTTT. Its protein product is CATSRTVTPLGSGRRHGELFF. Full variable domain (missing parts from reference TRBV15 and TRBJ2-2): DAMVIQNPRYQVTQFGKPVTLSCSQTLNHNVMYWYQQKSSQAPKLLFHYYDKDFNNEADTPDNFQSRRPNTSFCFLDIRSPGLGDTAMYLCATSRTVTPLGSGRRHGELFFGEGSRLTVL.

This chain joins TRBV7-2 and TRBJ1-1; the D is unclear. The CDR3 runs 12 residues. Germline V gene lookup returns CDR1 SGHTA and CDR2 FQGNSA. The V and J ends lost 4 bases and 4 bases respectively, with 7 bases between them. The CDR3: CASSYMVTEAFF. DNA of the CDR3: TGTGCCAGCAGCTACATGGTCACTGAAGCTTTCTTT.

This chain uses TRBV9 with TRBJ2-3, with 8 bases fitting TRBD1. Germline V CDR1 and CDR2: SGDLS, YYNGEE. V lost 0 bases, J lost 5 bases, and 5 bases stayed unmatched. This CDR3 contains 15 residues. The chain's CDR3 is CASSVGQGAGDTQYF. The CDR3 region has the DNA TGTGCCAGCAGCGTAGGCCAGGGGGCGGGAGATACGCAGTATTTT.

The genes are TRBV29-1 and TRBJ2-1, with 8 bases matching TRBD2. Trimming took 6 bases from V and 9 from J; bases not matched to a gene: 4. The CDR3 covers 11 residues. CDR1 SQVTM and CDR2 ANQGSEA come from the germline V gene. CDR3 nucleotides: TGCAGCGTCGGGACTAGGGGTGAGCAGTTCTTC. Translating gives CSVGTRGEQFF.

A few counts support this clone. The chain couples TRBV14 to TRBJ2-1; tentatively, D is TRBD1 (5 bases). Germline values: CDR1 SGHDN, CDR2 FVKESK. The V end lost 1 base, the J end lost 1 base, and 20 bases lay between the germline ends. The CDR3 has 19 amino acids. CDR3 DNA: TGTGCCAGCAGCCAAGGGGTCATGGGAAGGGGCTTGTCCTACAATGAGCAGTTCTTC. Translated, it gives CASSQGVMGRGLSYNEQFF. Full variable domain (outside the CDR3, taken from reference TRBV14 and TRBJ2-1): EAGVTQFPSHSVIEKGQTVTLRCDPISGHDNLYWYRRVMGKEIKFLLHFVKESKQDESGMPNNRFLAERTGGTYSTLKVQPAELEDSGVYFCASSQGVMGRGLSYNEQFFGPGTRLTVL.

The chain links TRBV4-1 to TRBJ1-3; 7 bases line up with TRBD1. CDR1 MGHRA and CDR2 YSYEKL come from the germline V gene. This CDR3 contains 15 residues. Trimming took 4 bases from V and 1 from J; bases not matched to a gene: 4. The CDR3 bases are TGCGCCAGCAGCCCCTTGGACAGGTCTGGAAACACCATATATTTT. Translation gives CASSPLDRSGNTIYF.

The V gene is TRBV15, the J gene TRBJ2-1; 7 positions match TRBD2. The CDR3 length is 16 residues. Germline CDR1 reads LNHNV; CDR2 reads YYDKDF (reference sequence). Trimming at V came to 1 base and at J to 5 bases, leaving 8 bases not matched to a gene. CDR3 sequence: CATSRGLASGDNEQFF. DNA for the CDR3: TGTGCCACCAGCAGAGGATTGGCTAGCGGTGACAATGAGCAGTTCTTC.

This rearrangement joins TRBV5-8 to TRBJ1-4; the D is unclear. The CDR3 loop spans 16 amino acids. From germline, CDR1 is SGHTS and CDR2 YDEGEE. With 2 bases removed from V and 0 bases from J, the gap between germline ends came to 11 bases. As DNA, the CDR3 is TGTGCCAGCAGCTTTACGTGGCAGACAACTAATGAAAAACTGTTTTTT. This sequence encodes CASSFTWQTTNEKLFF.